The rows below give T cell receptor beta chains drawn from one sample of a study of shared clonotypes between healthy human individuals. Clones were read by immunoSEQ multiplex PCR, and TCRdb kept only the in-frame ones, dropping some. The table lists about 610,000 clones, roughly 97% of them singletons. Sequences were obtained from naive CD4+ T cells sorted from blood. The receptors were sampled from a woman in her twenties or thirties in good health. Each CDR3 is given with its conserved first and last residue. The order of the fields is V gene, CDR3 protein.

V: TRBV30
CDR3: CAWSTTSGRSIRQFF

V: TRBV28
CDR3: CAIGNPGDLGGYTF

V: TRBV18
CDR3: CASSLGLPNTGELFF

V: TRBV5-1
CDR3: CASSPLTSGRTYEQYF

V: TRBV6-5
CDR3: CASSPSNRGNQPQHF

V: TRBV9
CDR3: CASSVVGRAVNTGELFF

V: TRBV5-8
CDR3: CASSPREVYEQYF

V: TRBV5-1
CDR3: CASSLGSGGGNEQYF

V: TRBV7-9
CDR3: CASTLSGAGDTQYF

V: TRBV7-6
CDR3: CASSPSGRRGYNEQFF

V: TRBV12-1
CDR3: CASSFRASGNTIYF

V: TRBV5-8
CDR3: CASSLRRTANTEAFF

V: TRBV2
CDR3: CASSKKDRGSNQPQHF

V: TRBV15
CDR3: CATRTGGLSGSVSGANVLTF

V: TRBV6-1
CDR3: CASSGGGRGYTF

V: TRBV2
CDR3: CASSLRGGETQYF

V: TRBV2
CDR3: CASSTWWGTNTGELFF

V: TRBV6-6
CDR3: CASNRQGYTEAFF

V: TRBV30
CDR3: CAWGLDTQYF

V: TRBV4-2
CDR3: CASSQGGIVGGGEKLFF

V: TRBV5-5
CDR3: CASSRWTGGNYGYTF

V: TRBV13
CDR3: CASRKTGLAGEAQYF

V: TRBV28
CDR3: CASSLRLTGNSGNTIYF

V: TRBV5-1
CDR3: CASTIGGTDTQYF

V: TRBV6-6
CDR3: CASSFFGEARGEQYF

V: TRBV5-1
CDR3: CASSSGLELETQYF

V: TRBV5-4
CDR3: CASSLGRLRGVGEKLFF

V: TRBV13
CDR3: CASSRWTSGHYEQYF

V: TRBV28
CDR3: CAGKGTGRANEQFF

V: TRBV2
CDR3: CASSDWYNEQFF

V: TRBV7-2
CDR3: CASSRYTDTQYF

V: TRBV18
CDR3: CASSLRLRWEDTEAFF

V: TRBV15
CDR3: CATSRSGQGVYNEQFF

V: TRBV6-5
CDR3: CASSYQQTNTEAFF

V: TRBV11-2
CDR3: CASSQQISGNTIYF

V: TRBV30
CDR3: CAWSVQVGYTF

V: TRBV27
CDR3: CASSLEGGFPFSNQPQHF

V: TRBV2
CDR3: CASTRDSFLETQYF

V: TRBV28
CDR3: CASSLKGYEQFF

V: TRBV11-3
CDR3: CASSPRPGTETQYF

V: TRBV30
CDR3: CAWSGDRTQPQHF

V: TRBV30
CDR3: CACKYNAGNTIYF

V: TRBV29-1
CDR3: CSVERLTAQETQYF

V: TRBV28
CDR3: CASTSRGLAGYEQYF

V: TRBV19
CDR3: CASSIVGLGKSDTQYF

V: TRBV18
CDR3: CASSLQEGTDTQYF

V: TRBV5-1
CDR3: CASSRDRGTDTQYF

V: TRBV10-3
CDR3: CAISDLAGVTNEQFF

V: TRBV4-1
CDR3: CASSQDGQGALNTEAFF

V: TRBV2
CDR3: CATHRDRIYEQYF

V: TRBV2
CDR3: CASSGRRGGNTGELFF